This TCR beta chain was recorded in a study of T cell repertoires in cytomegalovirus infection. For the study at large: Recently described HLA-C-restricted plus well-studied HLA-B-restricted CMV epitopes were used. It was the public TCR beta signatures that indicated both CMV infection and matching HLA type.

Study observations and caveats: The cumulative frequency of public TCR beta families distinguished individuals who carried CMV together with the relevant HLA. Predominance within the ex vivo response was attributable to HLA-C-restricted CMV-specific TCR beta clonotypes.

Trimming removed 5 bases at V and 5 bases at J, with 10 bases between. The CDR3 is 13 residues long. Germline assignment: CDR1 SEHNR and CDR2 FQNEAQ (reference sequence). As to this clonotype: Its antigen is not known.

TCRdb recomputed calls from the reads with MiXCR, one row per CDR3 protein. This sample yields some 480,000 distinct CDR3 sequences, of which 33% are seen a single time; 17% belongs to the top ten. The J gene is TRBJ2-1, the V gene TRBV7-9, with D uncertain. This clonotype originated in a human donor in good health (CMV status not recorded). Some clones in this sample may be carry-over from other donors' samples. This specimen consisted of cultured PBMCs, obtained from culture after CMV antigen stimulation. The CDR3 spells CASSTDVNNEQFF. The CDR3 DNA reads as TGTGCCAGCAGCACAGACGTTAACAATGAGCAGTTCTTC. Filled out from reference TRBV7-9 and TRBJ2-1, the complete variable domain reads DTGVSQNPRHKITKRGQNVTFRCDPISEHNRLYWYRQTLGQGPEFLTYFQNEAQLEKSRLLSDRFSAERPKGSFSTLEIQRTEQGDSAMYLCASSTDVNNEQFFGPGTRLTVL.